This record looks at one T cell receptor (beta chain) sequence and its context. Its target is not known. Primers: 60 Vbeta forward and 13 Jbeta reverse. Assay used: immunoSEQ multiplex PCR; TCRdb lists only in-frame clones, some missing. Recorded here are about 130,000 clones; the top ten clones represent approximately 1.7%. This record comes from a study of cytomegalovirus exposure and HLA in healthy donors. This CDR3 has 15 residues. The germline V gene encodes CDR1 LNHDA and CDR2 SQIVND (reference sequence). V lost 2 bases, J lost 5 bases, and 15 bases lay in between. Study-wide findings and caveats: Researchers reported in a later analysis that a missense DCLRE1C variant was tied to TCR beta V- and J-gene trimming. Altogether, 170 or so TCR beta chains were recorded as cytomegalovirus-associated. A later analysis showed TCR association rates differing by HLA locus, peaking at DRB1 and lowest at HLA-C. Available immune exposure information was restricted to CMV serostatus only.

This rearrangement joins TRBV19 to TRBJ1-2, with D hard to call. The receptor was derived from a woman aged 35 to 49 in good health and CMV-seropositive. What was sequenced was PBMCs. CDR3: CASSIHRDGGYGYTF. The CDR3 DNA reads TGTGCCAGTAGTATACATAGAGACGGAGGATATGGCTACACCTTC.